This TCR beta chain is from a study of cytomegalovirus exposure and HLA in healthy donors. For this clone: Its antigen remains unknown.

Study-wide results and limits: Several of the most significant clusters appeared linked to common viral pathogens, based on a later analysis.

V was clipped by 5 bases and J by 13 bases; unmatched bases: 11. This CDR3 is 14 amino acids long. Germline-derived CDR1 and CDR2 are SGHVS and FQNEAQ. Primers: 60 Vbeta forward and 13 Jbeta reverse. The data were produced by immunoSEQ multiplex PCR, yet TCRdb's version contains in-frame clones alone and is incomplete. Of a few hundred thousand clones listed, around 77% are singletons. This TCR was sampled from a woman aged 30 to 39 in good health and CMV-seronegative. The chain has TRBV7-8 and TRBJ1-4; 9 nucleotides line up with TRBD1. The specimen sequenced was PBMCs. CDR3: CASSRRTGERRLFF. The CDR3 nucleotides read TGTGCCAGCAGCCGACGGACAGGGGAGCGGCGACTGTTTTTT.